This T cell receptor beta chain was captured in a study of CD8 T cells in ankylosing spondylitis. Note on this clonotype: The antigen is undetermined.

Regarding the study as a whole: Clones linked to the disease showed a CD8+ phenotype. They occurred at relatively low frequencies in peripheral blood.

TCRdb re-analysed the 5' RACE reads in MiXCR, keeping a single row per CDR3 protein. Of 250,000 to 300,000 distinct CDR3 sequences in the sample, under 20% are singletons; the top ten hold roughly a third. With V trimmed by 1 base and J by 10 bases, 7 bases remained unmatched. The length of the CDR3 is 15 residues. Looked up from germline, CDR1 is LGHNT and CDR2 is FRNRAP. The source of this sequence is a male donor with ankylosing spondylitis or in good health (not recorded which). The chain employs TRBV12-5 and TRBJ2-1; 10 bases are shared with TRBD2. Sequencing used blood, either unsorted or a sorted T cell fraction (not recorded which). The CDR3 region has the DNA TGTGCTAGTGGTTTGGCCCTAGCGGGGGTCGACGAGCAGTTCTTC. Residues: CASGLALAGVDEQFF.